This TCR beta chain was sequenced during a study of blood T cell repertoires in COVID-19. Clones were sequenced by immunoSEQ multiplex PCR, and TCRdb holds only the in-frame ones, with some missing. The sample has about 400,000 clones, approximately 91% seen once. The CDR3 has 15 amino acids. Unmatched junction bases numbered 9, after V lost 6 bases and J lost 5 bases. In germline, CDR1 is SGDLS, CDR2 YYNGEE. Material: PBMCs or T cells enriched from blood (not recorded which). The sequence was collected from a woman aged 40 to 50 with acute COVID-19. V and J are TRBV9 and TRBJ2-3, with TRBD2 matching over 10 bases. CDR3 sequence: CASNIAGGRGDTQYF. As DNA, the CDR3 is TGTGCCAGCAATATAGCGGGGGGCCGGGGAGATACGCAGTATTTT.